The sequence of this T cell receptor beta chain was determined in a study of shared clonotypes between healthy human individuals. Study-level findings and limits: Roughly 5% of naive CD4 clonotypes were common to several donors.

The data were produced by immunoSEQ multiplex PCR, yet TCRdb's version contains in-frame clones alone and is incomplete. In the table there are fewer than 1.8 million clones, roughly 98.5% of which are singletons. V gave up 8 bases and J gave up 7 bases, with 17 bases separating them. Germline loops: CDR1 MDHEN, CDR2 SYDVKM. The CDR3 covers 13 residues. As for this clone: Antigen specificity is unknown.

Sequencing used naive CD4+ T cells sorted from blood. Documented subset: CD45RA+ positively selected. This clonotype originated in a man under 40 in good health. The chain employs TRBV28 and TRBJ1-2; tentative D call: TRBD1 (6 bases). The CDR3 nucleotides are TGTGCCAGCGTCGGAGGGGGAGCACCTGGCTACACCTTC. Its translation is CASVGGGAPGYTF.